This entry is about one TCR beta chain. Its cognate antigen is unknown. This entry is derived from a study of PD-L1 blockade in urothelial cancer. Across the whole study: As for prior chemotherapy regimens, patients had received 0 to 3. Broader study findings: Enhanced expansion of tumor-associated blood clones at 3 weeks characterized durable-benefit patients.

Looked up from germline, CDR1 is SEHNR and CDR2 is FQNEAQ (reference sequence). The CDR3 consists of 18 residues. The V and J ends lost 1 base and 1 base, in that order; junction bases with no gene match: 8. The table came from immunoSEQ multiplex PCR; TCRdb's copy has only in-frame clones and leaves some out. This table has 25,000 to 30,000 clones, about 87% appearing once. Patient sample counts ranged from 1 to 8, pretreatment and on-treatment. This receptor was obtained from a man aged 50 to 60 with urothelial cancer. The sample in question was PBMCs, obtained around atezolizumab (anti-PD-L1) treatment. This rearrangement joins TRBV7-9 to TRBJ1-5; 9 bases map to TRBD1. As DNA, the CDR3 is TGTGCCAGCAGCTTAGTCGTGACAGGGGGTGGGAGCAATCAGCCCCAGCATTTT. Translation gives CASSLVVTGGGSNQPQHF.